These T cell receptor beta chains were read from a single sample in a study of T cells after yellow fever vaccination. TCRdb fed the 5' RACE reads into MiXCR, producing one record per CDR3 protein. The data contain some 320,000 distinct CDR3 sequences, around 8.6% of them singletons. Sample: CD4+ T cells sorted from PBMCs, taken 5 days after the yellow fever booster vaccination. The receptors here all came from a man younger than 35 who received the YFV17D yellow fever vaccine. CDR3s include the opening cysteine and the closing phenylalanine or tryptophan. D genes are given only for firm matches. Clone size, where shown, is once, few, many, or a class for clones that have expanded.

d_gene,j_gene,abundance,v_gene,CDR3nt,CDR3aa
-,TRBJ1-4,few,TRBV5-4,TGTGCCAGCAGCTCCCCGGCAGCTGGTAATGAAAAACTGTTTTTT,CASSSPAAGNEKLFF
TRBD2,TRBJ2-5,-,TRBV20-1,TGCAGTCCGTACGGGACTAGGGGGGGGGAGACCCAGTACTTC,CSPYGTRGGETQYF
-,TRBJ2-1,many,TRBV9,TGTGCCAGCAGCGTACAGCAGCACAATGAGCAGTTCTTC,CASSVQQHNEQFF
-,TRBJ1-3,-,TRBV2,TGTGCCAGCACGGGGAACTCTGGAAACACCATATATTTT,CASTGNSGNTIYF
-,TRBJ2-2,few,TRBV9,TGTGCCAGCAGCGTAGTGAGTGGGTCGGCCGGGGAGCTGTTTTTT,CASSVVSGSAGELFF
-,TRBJ1-5,-,TRBV27,TGTGCCAGCAGTTTTGAGGGACAGCCCCAGCATTTT,CASSFEGQPQHF
TRBD1,TRBJ2-1,few,TRBV3-1,TGTGCCAGCAGCCCCGGGACAGCACCCGACAATGAGCAGTTCTTC,CASSPGTAPDNEQFF
TRBD1,TRBJ1-1,many,TRBV5-1,TGCGCCAGCAGCTTGCAGGGGGGCAGCACTGAAGCTTTCTTT,CASSLQGGSTEAFF
-,TRBJ1-5,-,TRBV7-9,TGTGCCAGCTCGTCTCAGGGCTTAGGGCAGCCCCAGCATTTT,CASSSQGLGQPQHF
TRBD1,TRBJ1-2,many,TRBV29-1,TGCAGCGTCTCAGAGACCTGGACAGGGGTTCTTTATGGCTACACCTTC,CSVSETWTGVLYGYTF